This is a list of T cell receptor beta chains from one sample in a study of PD-L1 blockade in urothelial cancer. The repertoire was sequenced with immunoSEQ multiplex PCR; TCRdb's copy has only in-frame clones and lacks some. The repertoire consists of 120,000 or so clones, with roughly 83% occurring once and the leading ten covering around 2.4%. This material consisted of PBMCs, taken around atezolizumab (anti-PD-L1) treatment. The source is a man aged 50 or older with urothelial cancer. CDR3s include the opening cysteine and the closing phenylalanine or tryptophan. Each record gives: V gene, J gene, clone size, D gene, CDR3 protein, CDR3 DNA. D genes are given only for firm matches. The size of a clone is reported for some rows only, either as once, few or many, or as a class for expanded clones.

TRBV28,TRBJ1-2,NA,TRBD1,CASSLSNRGYGYTF,TGTGCCAGCAGTTTAAGTAACAGGGGCTATGGCTACACCTTC
TRBV9,TRBJ1-1,NA,NA,CASSARTQGSEAFF,TGTGCCAGCAGTGCGAGAACTCAGGGTTCTGAAGCTTTCTTT
TRBV10-3,TRBJ1-2,NA,TRBD1,CAITEDRGNYGYTF,TGTGCCATCACCGAGGACAGGGGGAACTATGGCTACACCTTC
TRBV5-6,TRBJ2-7,once,NA,CASSFGWQGKTYEQYF,TGTGCCAGCAGCTTTGGATGGCAGGGAAAGACCTACGAGCAGTACTTC
TRBV5-1,TRBJ2-2,once,NA,CASSLRVGGPLTGELFF,TGCGCCAGCAGCTTGCGTGTCGGGGGACCCTTAACCGGGGAGCTGTTTTTT
TRBV5-4,TRBJ1-4,few,TRBD1,CASSLGGQGDEKLFF,TGTGCCAGCAGCTTGGGAGGACAGGGGGATGAAAAACTGTTTTTT
TRBV6-1,TRBJ1-2,NA,NA,CASSVGMDFNYGYTF,TGTGCCAGCAGTGTGGGGATGGACTTTAACTATGGCTACACCTTC
TRBV5-1,TRBJ1-5,NA,TRBD1,CASSPTGTRNQPQHF,TGCGCCAGCAGCCCGACAGGGACTCGCAATCAGCCCCAGCATTTT
TRBV5-1,TRBJ2-5,NA,TRBD2,CASSSGLAGGETQYF,TGCGCCAGCAGCTCTGGGCTAGCGGGAGGAGAGACCCAGTACTTC
TRBV11-1,TRBJ2-2,NA,TRBD1,CASSRTGTNGELFF,TGTGCCAGCAGCCGGACAGGCACTAACGGGGAGCTGTTTTTT
TRBV27,TRBJ2-7,NA,TRBD2,CASSHPLAGGPYEQYF,TGTGCCAGCAGTCACCCCCTAGCGGGAGGACCCTACGAGCAGTACTTC
TRBV7-9,TRBJ1-4,NA,NA,CASSLARQASGSRNEKLFF,TGTGCCAGCAGCTTAGCCAGACAGGCCTCGGGGTCCCGGAATGAAAAACTGTTTTTT
TRBV10-3,TRBJ2-7,NA,NA,CAISERDSYEQYF,TGTGCCATCAGTGAACGGGACTCCTACGAGCAGTACTTC
TRBV30,TRBJ2-5,NA,NA,CAWSAGQLQTQYF,TGTGCCTGGAGTGCAGGACAGCTTCAGACCCAGTACTTC
TRBV5-4,TRBJ2-7,NA,TRBD2,CASSWSYSGTVTYEQYF,TGTGCCAGCAGCTGGAGTTATAGCGGGACGGTTACCTACGAGCAGTACTTC
TRBV7-8,TRBJ2-1,NA,TRBD2,CASRRLAGREQFF,TGTGCCAGCAGACGACTAGCGGGAAGAGAGCAGTTCTTC
TRBV6-5,TRBJ2-7,NA,NA,CASSYRGAGNEQYF,TGTGCCAGCAGTTATCGGGGGGCGGGGAACGAGCAGTACTTC
TRBV7-9,TRBJ2-5,NA,NA,CASSWDIEQETQYF,TGTGCCAGCAGCTGGGACATCGAGCAAGAGACCCAGTACTTC
TRBV4-2,TRBJ2-3,NA,NA,CASSPTSWSTDTQYF,TGTGCCAGCAGCCCGACTAGTTGGAGCACAGATACGCAGTATTTT
TRBV30,TRBJ2-3,NA,NA,CAWVRGSTDTQYF,TGTGCCTGGGTTCGAGGGAGCACAGATACGCAGTATTTT
TRBV9,TRBJ1-2,NA,TRBD1,CASSDRGGYGYTF,TGTGCCAGCAGCGACAGGGGAGGCTATGGCTACACCTTC
TRBV28,TRBJ1-4,NA,NA,CASSQTGPTNEKLFF,TGTGCCAGCAGCCAAACAGGGCCAACTAATGAAAAACTGTTTTTT
TRBV11-1,TRBJ2-3,NA,TRBD1,CATGDRATDTQYF,TGTGCCACCGGAGACAGGGCAACAGATACGCAGTATTTT
TRBV6-6,TRBJ2-3,few,TRBD2,CASSNSGRATDTQYF,TGTGCCAGCAGTAATAGCGGGAGGGCCACAGATACGCAGTATTTT
TRBV28,TRBJ2-7,once,NA,CASSLEVGNRASSYEQYF,TGTGCCAGCAGTTTAGAGGTCGGAAACAGGGCTAGCTCCTACGAGCAGTACTTC
TRBV7-2,TRBJ2-3,NA,NA,CASSFAGSTDTQYF,TGTGCCAGCAGCTTTGCGGGAAGCACAGATACGCAGTATTTT
TRBV6-5,TRBJ2-1,NA,NA,CAARGFSYNEQFF,TGTGCCGCCCGGGGTTTCTCCTACAATGAGCAGTTCTTC
TRBV2,TRBJ2-2,NA,NA,CASTNAANTGELFF,TGTGCCAGCACCAATGCGGCGAACACCGGGGAGCTGTTTTTT
TRBV5-4,TRBJ2-3,NA,TRBD2,CASRPGLAGKQHTDTQYF,TGTGCCAGCAGGCCAGGACTAGCGGGAAAGCAACACACAGATACGCAGTATTTT
TRBV4-1,TRBJ1-4,NA,NA,CASSQVNSRRSSEKLFF,TGCGCCAGCAGCCAAGTCAACAGTCGGAGGTCTAGTGAAAAACTGTTTTTT
TRBV6-6,TRBJ2-7,NA,NA,CASSYSTGESYEQYF,TGTGCCAGCAGTTACTCCACAGGCGAATCCTACGAGCAGTACTTC
TRBV7-2,TRBJ2-1,NA,TRBD2,CASSLTREGEQFF,TGTGCCAGCAGCTTAACTAGGGAGGGTGAGCAGTTCTTC
TRBV5-1,TRBJ2-5,NA,TRBD2,CASSPGAGVGQETQYF,TGCGCCAGCAGCCCGGGAGCGGGAGTAGGGCAAGAGACCCAGTACTTC
TRBV28,TRBJ2-2,NA,TRBD2,CASSGGRGDLFTGELFF,TGTGCCAGCAGTGGGGGGCGGGGGGACCTATTCACCGGGGAGCTGTTTTTT
TRBV28,TRBJ2-3,once,NA,CASHRGTDTQYF,TGTGCCAGCCACCGGGGCACAGATACGCAGTATTTT
TRBV29-1,TRBJ2-3,NA,NA,CSVRAGHPTSTDTQYF,TGCAGCGTCAGAGCGGGCCACCCTACTAGCACAGATACGCAGTATTTT
TRBV5-4,TRBJ1-6,NA,NA,CASSSSSYNSPLHF,TGTGCCAGCAGCTCGAGCTCCTATAATTCACCCCTCCACTTT
TRBV11-3,TRBJ2-5,NA,NA,CASSLISGSPQYF,TGTGCCAGCAGCTTGATTAGCGGCTCTCCCCAGTACTTC
TRBV13,TRBJ2-3,NA,TRBD2,CASSLGLAGGGGDTQYF,TGTGCCAGCAGCTTAGGCCTAGCGGGCGGCGGTGGAGATACGCAGTATTTT
TRBV28,TRBJ2-2,NA,NA,CASSLSIGSNTGELFF,TGTGCCAGCAGTTTATCAATCGGGTCGAACACCGGGGAGCTGTTTTTT
TRBV15,TRBJ2-1,NA,TRBD1,CATSRDIGQGAYNEQFF,TGTGCCACCAGCAGAGATATAGGACAGGGGGCCTACAATGAGCAGTTCTTC
TRBV11-2,TRBJ2-3,NA,NA,CASSPGVDTQYF,TGTGCCAGCAGCCCGGGGGTTGATACGCAGTATTTT